Presented here are 5 T cell receptor beta chains from one specimen sequenced in a study of T cell responses to AZD1222 COVID-19 vaccine. Sequencing used immunoSEQ multiplex PCR; TCRdb keeps in-frame clones, though not all of them. The sample contains approximately 110,000 clones, around 87% of which appear only once. The sequenced sample was peripheral blood, obtained on day 0 of AZD1222 vaccination. Receptor source: an adult in good health.

V gene TRBV12-3 or TRBV12-4 combines with J gene TRBJ2-3; D is ambiguous. This CDR3 is 11 amino acids long. The V end lost 5 bases, the J end lost 6 bases, and 6 bases lay between the germline ends. In DNA form, the CDR3 reads TGTGCCAGCAGTGGGCTGGATACGCAGTATTTT. Its protein is CASSGLDTQYF.

V is TRBV5-1 and J is TRBJ1-3; D is unresolved. The CDR3 totals 16 residues. Germline lookup yields CDR1 SGHRS and CDR2 YFSETQ. V lost 0 bases and J lost 0, with 10 bases in between. This chain's CDR3 is CASSLDLASSGNTIYF. CDR3 nucleotide sequence: TGCGCCAGCAGCTTGGATCTGGCGAGCTCTGGAAACACCATATATTTT. The whole variable domain, remainder taken from reference TRBV5-1 and TRBJ1-3, is KAGVTQTPRYLIKTRGQQVTLSCSPISGHRSVSWYQQTPGQGLQFLFEYFSETQRNKGNFPGRFSGRQFSNSRSEMNVSTLELGDSALYLCASSLDLASSGNTIYFGEGSWLTVV.

The rearrangement links TRBV6-5 to TRBJ2-4; D might be TRBD1 (6 bases). This CDR3 is built from 15 residues. V was cut by 7 bases and J by 0 bases, with 13 bases left in between. Germline lookup yields CDR1 MNHEY and CDR2 SVGAGI. CDR3 in DNA: TGTGCCAGCACCAAGGGGGAACTAGCCAAAAACATTCAGTACTTC. It translates to CASTKGELAKNIQYF.

CDR3 protein: CATTPGTREGYYGYTF. The DNA for the CDR3 is TGTGCCACCACTCCAGGGACTCGCGAAGGTTATTATGGCTACACCTTC. The chain carries TRBV19 and TRBJ1-2, with D maybe TRBD1 (5 bases). This CDR3 spans 16 amino acids. Per the germline V gene, CDR1 is LNHDA and CDR2 is SQIVND (reference sequence). Trimming pared 10 bases from V and 5 bases from J, leaving 26 bases between.

V usage is TRBV6-5 and J usage is TRBJ1-2, with D tentatively TRBD1 (5 bases). Germline assignment: CDR1 MNHEY and CDR2 SVGAGI. CDR3 length equals 13 residues. V lost 5 bases to trimming and J lost 1 base, with 8 bases between them. The CDR3 DNA reads as TGTGCCAGCAGTCACGACAGTAACTATGGCTACACCTTC. It is translated as CASSHDSNYGYTF.